This TCR beta chain was captured by sequencing in a study of shared clonotypes between healthy human individuals. Across several immunoSEQ plates, the genomic DNA of each subset was split evenly. Here immunoSEQ multiplex PCR was the method, and the copy in TCRdb shows in-frame clones only, minus some. The top ten hold about 11% of the sample, which has fewer than 650,000 clones, roughly 79% seen once. Germline CDR1 reads PRHDT; CDR2 reads FYEKMQ (reference sequence). The CDR3 runs 15 residues. Trimming removed 5 bases from V and 3 bases from J, with 14 bases in between. Specimen: PBMCs. The rearrangement joins TRBV13 to TRBJ1-5; a weak D match, TRBD1 (6 bases). This receptor was taken from a woman in her 40s in good health. Some clones in this sample may be carry-over from other donors' samples. CDR3 bases: TGTGCCAGCAGCCCCGGCGGGACACACAATCAGCCCCAGCATTTT. Its translation is CASSPGGTHNQPQHF.